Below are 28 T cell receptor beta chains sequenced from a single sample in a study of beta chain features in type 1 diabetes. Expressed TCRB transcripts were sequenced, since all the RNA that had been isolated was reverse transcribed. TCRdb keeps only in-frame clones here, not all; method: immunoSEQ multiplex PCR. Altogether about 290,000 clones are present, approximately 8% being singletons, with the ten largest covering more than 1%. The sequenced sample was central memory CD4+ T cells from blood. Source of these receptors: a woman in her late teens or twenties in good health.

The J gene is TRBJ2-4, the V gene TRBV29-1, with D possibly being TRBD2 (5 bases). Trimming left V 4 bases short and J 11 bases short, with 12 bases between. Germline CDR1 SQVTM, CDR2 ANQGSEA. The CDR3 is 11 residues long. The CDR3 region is CSVATFGVQYF. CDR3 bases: TGCAGCGTTGCCACTTTCGGGGTTCAGTACTTC.

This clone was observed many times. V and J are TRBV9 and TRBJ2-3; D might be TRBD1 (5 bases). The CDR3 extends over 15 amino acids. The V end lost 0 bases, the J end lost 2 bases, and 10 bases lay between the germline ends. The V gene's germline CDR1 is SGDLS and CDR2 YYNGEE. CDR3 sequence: CASSVAFGATDTQYF. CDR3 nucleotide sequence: TGTGCCAGCAGCGTAGCATTTGGGGCCACAGATACGCAGTATTTT.

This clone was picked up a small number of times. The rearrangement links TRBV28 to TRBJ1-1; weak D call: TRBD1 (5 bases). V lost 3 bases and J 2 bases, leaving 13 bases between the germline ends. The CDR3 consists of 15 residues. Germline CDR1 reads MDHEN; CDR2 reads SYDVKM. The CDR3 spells CASSFTGRLNTEAFF. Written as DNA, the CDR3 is TGTGCCAGCAGTTTTACGGGGCGCCTTAACACTGAAGCTTTCTTT.

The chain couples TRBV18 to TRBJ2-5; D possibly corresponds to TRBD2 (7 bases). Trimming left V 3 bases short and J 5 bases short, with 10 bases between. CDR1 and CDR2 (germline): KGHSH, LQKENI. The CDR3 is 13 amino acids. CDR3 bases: TGTGCCAGCTCACCGGGGGGGCTGGAGACCCAGTACTTC. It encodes CASSPGGLETQYF.

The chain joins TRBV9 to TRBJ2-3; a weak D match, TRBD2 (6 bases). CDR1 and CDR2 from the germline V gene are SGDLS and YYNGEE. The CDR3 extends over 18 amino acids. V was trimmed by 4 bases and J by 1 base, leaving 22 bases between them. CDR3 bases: TGTGCCAGCAGCTCCCCCTACTCAGCTAGCGACGGCACAGATACGCAGTATTTT. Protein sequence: CASSSPYSASDGTDTQYF.

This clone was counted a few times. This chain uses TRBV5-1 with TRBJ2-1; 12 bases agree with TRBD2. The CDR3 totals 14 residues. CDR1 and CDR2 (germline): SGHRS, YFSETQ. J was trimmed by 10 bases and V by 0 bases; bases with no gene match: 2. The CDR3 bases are TGCGCCAGCAGCTTGGTCCTAGCGGGAGGGGAGCAGTTCTTC. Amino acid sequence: CASSLVLAGGEQFF.

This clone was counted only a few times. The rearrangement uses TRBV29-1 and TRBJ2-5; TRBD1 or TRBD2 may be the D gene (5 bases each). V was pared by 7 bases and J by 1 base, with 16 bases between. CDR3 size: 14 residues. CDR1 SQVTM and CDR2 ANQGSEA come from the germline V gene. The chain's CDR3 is CSAEGIRSQETQYF. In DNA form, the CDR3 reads TGCAGCGCTGAGGGGATCAGGTCCCAAGAGACCCAGTACTTC.

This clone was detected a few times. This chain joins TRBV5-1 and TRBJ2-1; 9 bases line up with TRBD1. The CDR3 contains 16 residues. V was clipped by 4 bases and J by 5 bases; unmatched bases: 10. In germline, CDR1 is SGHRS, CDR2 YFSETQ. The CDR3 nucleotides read TGCGCCAGCAGCCCAGGGACAGGGTTGATCAACAATGAGCAGTTCTTC. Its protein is CASSPGTGLINNEQFF.

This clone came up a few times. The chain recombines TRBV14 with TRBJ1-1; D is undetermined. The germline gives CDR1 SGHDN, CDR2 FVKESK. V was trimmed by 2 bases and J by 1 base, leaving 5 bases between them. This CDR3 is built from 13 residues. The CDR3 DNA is TGTGCCAGCAGCCAATTCCCGAACACTGAAGCTTTCTTT. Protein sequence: CASSQFPNTEAFF.

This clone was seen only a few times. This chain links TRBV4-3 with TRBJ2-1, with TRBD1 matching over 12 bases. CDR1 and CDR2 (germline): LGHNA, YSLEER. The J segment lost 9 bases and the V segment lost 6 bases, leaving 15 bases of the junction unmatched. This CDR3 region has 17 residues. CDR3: CASRPRVGGQGAFEQFF. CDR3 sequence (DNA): TGCGCCAGCAGGCCAAGGGTTGGGGGACAGGGGGCATTTGAGCAGTTCTTC.

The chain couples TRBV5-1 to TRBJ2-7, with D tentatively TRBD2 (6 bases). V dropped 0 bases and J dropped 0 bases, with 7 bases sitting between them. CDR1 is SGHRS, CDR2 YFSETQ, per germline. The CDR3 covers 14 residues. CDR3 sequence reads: CASSLDGGSYEQYF. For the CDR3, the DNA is TGCGCCAGCAGCTTGGACGGGGGCTCCTACGAGCAGTACTTC.

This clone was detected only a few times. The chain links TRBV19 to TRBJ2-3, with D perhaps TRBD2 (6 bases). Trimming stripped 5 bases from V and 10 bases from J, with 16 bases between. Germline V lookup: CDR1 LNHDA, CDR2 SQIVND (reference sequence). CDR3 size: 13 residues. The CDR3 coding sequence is TGTGCCAGTAGTTCCGAGGGGCGGGGCTCGCAGTATTTT. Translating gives CASSSEGRGSQYF.

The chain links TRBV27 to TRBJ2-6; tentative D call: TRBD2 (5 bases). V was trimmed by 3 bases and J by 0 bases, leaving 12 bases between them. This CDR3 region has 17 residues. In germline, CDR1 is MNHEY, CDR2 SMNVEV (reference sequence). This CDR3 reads CASSLGVAPSGANVLTF. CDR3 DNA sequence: TGTGCCAGCAGTTTGGGAGTAGCTCCCTCTGGGGCCAACGTCCTGACTTTC.

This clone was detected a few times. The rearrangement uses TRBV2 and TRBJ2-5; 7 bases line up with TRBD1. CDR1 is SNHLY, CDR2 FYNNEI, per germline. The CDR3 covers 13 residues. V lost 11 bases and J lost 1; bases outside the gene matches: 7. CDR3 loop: CAARQGSQETQYF. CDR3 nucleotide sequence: TGTGCCGCCCGACAGGGATCCCAAGAGACCCAGTACTTC. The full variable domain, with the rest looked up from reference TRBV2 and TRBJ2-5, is EPEVTQTPSHQVTQMGQEVILRCVPISNHLYFYWYRQILGQKVEFLVSFYNNEISEKSEIFDDQFSVERPDGSNFTLKIRSTKLEDSAMYFCAARQGSQETQYFGPGTRLLVL.

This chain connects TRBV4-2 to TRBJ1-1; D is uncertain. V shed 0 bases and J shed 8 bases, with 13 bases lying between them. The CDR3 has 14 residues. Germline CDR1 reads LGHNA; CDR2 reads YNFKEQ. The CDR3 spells CASSQEVEAWEAFF. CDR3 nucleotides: TGTGCCAGCAGCCAAGAAGTAGAGGCCTGGGAAGCTTTCTTT.

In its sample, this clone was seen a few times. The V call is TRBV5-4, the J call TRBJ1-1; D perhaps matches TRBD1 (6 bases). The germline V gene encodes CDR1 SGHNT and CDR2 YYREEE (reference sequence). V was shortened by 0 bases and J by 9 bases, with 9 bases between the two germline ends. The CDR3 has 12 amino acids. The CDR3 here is CASSLEGGKAFF. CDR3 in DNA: TGTGCCAGCAGCTTGGAGGGGGGAAAAGCTTTCTTT.

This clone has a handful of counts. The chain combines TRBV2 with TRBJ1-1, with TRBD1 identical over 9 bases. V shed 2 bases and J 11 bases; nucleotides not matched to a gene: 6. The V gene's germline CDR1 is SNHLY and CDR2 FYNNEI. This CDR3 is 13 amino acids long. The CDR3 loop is CASSEQGTGRAFF. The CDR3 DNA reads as TGTGCCAGCAGTGAACAGGGGACAGGGAGGGCTTTCTTT.

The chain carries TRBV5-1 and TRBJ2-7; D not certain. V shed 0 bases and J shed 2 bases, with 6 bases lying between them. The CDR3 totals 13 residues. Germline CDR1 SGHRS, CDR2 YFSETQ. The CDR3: CASSLGNTYEQYF. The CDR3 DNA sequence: TGCGCCAGCAGCTTGGGCAATACCTACGAGCAGTACTTC.

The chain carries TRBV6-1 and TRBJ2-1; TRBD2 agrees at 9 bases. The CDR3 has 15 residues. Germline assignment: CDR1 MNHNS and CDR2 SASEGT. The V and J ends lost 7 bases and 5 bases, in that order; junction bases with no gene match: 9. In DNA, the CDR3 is TGTGCCAGCAAACCGGGACTAGCATTTCACAATGAGCAGTTCTTC. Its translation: CASKPGLAFHNEQFF.

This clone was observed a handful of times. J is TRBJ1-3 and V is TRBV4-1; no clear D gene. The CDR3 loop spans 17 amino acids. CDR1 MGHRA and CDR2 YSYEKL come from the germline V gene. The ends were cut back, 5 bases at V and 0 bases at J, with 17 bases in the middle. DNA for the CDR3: TGCGCCAGCAGCGAGGCTGATCCGGCTTTCTCTGGAAACACCATATATTTT. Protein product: CASSEADPAFSGNTIYF.

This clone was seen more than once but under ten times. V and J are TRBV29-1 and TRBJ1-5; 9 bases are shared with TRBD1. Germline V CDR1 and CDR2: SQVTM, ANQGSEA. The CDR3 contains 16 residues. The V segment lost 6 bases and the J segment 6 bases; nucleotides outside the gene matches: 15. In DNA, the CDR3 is TGCAGCGTCCAATACCCCGAACAGGGGGCGGGTCAGCCCCAGCATTTT. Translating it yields CSVQYPEQGAGQPQHF.

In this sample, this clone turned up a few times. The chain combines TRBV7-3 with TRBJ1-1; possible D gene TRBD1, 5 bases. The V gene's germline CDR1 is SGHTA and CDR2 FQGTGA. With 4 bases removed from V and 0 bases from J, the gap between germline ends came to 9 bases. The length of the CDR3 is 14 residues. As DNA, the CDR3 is TGTGCCAGCAGCTCAGGGTCCGTGAACACTGAAGCTTTCTTT. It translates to CASSSGSVNTEAFF.

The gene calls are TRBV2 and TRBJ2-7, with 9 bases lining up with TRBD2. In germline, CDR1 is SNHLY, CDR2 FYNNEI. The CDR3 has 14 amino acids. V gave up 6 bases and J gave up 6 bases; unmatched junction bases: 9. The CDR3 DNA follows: TGTGCCAGCAGCTTAGCGGGAGTAAAGGGCGAGCAGTACTTC. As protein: CASSLAGVKGEQYF.

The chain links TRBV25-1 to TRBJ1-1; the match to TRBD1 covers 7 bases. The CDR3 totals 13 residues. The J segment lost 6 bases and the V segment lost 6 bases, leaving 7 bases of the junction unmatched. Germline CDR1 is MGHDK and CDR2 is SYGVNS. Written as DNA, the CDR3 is TGTGCCAGCAGAGTGGGGCAGGGGGCTGAAGCTTTCTTT. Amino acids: CASRVGQGAEAFF.

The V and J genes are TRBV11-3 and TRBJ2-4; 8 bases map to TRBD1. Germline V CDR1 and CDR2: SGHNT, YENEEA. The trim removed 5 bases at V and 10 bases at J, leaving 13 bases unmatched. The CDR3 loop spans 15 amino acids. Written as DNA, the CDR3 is TGTGCCAGCAGCGATCCCGGGACAGGTGCTATTATTCAGTACTTC. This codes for CASSDPGTGAIIQYF.

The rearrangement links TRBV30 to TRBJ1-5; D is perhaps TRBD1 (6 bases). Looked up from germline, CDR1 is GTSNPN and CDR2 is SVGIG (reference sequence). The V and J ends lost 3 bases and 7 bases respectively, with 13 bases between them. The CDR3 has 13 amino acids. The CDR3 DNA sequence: TGTGCCTGGAGGTTACAGGGTAACCAGCCCCAGCATTTT. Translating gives CAWRLQGNQPQHF.

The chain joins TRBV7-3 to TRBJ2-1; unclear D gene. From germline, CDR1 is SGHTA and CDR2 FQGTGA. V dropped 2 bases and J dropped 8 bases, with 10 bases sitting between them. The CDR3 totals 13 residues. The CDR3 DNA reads TGTGCCAGCAGCTTATGGAACGAGGATGAGCAGTTCTTC. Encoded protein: CASSLWNEDEQFF.

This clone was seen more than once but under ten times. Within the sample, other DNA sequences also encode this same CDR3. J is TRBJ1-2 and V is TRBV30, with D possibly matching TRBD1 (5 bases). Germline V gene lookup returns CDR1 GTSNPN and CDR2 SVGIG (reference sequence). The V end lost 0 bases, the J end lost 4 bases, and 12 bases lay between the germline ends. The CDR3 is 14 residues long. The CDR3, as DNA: TGTGCCTGGAGTGTACGGGGCCTTTCCTATGGCTACACCTTC. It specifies CAWSVRGLSYGYTF.